This TCR beta chain was recovered during a study of T cells in Graves' hyperthyroidism and ophthalmopathy. The wider study: The blood sample was taken at first diagnosis, before treatment began.

Patients were excluded for uncontrolled infection, other autoimmune disease, pregnancy or lactation. General study points: Most thyroid clonotypes that were expanded above 0.001 also turned up in blood. With a median lead of roughly 6.8 months before onset, the model predicted ophthalmopathy.

There are 13 residues in the CDR3. The V gene's germline CDR1 is DFQATT and CDR2 SNEGSKA (reference sequence). Trimming left V 3 bases short and J 1 base short, with 9 bases between. The investigators amplified TCR beta CDR3 regions from RNA transcripts. Primed by the HTBI set, a first-round RT-PCR was run on the TCR CDR3. From the multiplex PCR reads, TCRdb called clonotypes with MiXCR, one entry per CDR3 protein. The profile covers 350,000 to 450,000 distinct CDR3 sequences, with about 14% appearing a single time and 8% to 13% taken by the ten largest. The sample holds a few counts of this clonotype. Its antigen is currently unknown.

Source material: blood. This chain connects TRBV20-1 to TRBJ1-1; D uncertain. The sequence derives from an older woman with Graves' hyperthyroidism. DNA of the CDR3: TGCAGTGCTAGTAGGGCAGGGAACACTGAAGCTTTCTTT. This encodes CSASRAGNTEAFF.